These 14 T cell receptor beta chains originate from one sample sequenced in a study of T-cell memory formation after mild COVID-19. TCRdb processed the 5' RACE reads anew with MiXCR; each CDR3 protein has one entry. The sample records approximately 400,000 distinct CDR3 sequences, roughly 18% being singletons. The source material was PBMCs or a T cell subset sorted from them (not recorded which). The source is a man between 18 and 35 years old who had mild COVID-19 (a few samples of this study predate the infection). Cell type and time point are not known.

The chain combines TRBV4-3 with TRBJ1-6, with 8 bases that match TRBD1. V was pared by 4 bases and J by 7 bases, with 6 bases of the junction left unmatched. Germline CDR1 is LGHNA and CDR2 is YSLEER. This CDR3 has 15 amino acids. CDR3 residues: CASSRDRGGNSPLHF. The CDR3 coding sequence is TGCGCCAGCAGCCGAGACAGGGGCGGCAATTCACCCCTCCACTTT.

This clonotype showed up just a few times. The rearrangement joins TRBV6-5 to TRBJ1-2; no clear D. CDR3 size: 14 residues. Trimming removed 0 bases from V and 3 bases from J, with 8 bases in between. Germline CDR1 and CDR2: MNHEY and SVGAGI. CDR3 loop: CASSYSREYYGYTF. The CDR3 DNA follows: TGTGCCAGCAGTTACTCTCGGGAGTACTATGGCTACACCTTC.

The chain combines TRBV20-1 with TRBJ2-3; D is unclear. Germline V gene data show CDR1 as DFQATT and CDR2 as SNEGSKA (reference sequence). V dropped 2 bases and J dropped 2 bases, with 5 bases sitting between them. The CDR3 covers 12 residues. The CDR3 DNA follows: TGCAGTGCTAGACTGCCCACAGATACGCAGTATTTT. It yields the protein CSARLPTDTQYF.

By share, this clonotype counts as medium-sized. Written as DNA, the CDR3 is TGCAGCGTTGATGCGGGCAACGCTGAAGCTTTCTTT. It encodes CSVDAGNAEAFF. The chain employs TRBV29-1 and TRBJ1-1, with D unresolved. Germline values: CDR1 SQVTM, CDR2 ANQGSEA. The CDR3 consists of 12 residues. The V and J ends lost 3 bases and 6 bases respectively, with 11 bases between them.

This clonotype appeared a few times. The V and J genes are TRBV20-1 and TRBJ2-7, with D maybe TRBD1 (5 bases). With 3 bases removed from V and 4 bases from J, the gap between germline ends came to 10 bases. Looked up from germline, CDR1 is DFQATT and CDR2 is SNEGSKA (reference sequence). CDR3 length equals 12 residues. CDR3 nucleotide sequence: TGCAGTGCTAGCAGGGCAACTTACGAGCAGTACTTC. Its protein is CSASRATYEQYF.

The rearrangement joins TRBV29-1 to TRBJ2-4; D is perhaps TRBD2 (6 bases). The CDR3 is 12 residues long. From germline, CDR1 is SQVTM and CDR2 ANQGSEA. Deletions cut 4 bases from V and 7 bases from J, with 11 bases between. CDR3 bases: TGCAGCGTTGCGTACGGGGGTAACATTCAGTACTTC. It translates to CSVAYGGNIQYF.

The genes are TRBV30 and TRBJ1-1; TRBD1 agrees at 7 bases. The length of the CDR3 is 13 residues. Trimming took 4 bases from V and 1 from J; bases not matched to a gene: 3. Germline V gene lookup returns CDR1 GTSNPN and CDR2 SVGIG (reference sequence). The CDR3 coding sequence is TGTGCCTGGAACGGACAGGCGAACACTGAAGCTTTCTTT. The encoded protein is CAWNGQANTEAFF.

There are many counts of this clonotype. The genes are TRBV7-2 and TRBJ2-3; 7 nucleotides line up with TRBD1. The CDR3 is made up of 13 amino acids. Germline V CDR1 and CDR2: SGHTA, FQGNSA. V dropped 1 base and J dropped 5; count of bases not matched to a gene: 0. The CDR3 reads CASSLDRGDTQYF. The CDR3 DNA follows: TGTGCCAGCAGCTTAGACAGGGGAGATACGCAGTATTTT.

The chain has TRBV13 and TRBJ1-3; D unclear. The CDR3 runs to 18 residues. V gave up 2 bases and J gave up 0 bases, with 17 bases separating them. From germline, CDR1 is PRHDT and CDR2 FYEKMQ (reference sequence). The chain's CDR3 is CASSLFPVAGFSGNTIYF. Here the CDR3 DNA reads TGTGCCAGCAGCTTATTTCCGGTCGCGGGATTCTCTGGAAACACCATATATTTT.

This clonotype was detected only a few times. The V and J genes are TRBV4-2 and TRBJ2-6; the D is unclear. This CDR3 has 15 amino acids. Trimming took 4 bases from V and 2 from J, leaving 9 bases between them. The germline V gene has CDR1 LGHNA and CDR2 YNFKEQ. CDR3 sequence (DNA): TGTGCCAGCAGCCCAGGATATACTGGGGCCAACGTCCTGACTTTC. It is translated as CASSPGYTGANVLTF.

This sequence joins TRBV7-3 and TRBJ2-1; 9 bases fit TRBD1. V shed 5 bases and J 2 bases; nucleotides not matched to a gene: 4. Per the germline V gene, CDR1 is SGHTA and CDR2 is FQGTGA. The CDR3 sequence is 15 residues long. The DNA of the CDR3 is TGTGCCAGCAGCCTCACAGGGGGCACCTACAATGAGCAGTTCTTC. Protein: CASSLTGGTYNEQFF.

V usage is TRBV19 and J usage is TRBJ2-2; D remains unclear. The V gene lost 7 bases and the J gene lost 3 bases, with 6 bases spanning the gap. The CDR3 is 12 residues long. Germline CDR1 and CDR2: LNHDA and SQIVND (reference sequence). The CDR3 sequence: CASIGYTGELFF. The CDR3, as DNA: TGTGCCAGTATCGGATACACCGGGGAGCTGTTTTTT.

The CDR3 DNA sequence: TGTGCCAGCAGTTTATTAGTGGTCACCGGGGAGCTGTTTTTT. Translated, it gives CASSLLVVTGELFF. J is TRBJ2-2 and V is TRBV28; unclear D gene. V lost 1 base, J lost 4 bases, and 7 bases lay in between. This CDR3 is 14 amino acids long. Germline loops: CDR1 MDHEN, CDR2 SYDVKM.

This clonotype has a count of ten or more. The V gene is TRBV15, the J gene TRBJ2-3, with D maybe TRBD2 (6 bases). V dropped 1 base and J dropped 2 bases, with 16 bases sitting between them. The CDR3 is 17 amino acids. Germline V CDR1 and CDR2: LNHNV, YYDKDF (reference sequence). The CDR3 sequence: CATSRGSPGDPTDTQYF. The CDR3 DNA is TGTGCCACCAGCAGAGGGTCACCGGGGGACCCCACAGATACGCAGTATTTT.